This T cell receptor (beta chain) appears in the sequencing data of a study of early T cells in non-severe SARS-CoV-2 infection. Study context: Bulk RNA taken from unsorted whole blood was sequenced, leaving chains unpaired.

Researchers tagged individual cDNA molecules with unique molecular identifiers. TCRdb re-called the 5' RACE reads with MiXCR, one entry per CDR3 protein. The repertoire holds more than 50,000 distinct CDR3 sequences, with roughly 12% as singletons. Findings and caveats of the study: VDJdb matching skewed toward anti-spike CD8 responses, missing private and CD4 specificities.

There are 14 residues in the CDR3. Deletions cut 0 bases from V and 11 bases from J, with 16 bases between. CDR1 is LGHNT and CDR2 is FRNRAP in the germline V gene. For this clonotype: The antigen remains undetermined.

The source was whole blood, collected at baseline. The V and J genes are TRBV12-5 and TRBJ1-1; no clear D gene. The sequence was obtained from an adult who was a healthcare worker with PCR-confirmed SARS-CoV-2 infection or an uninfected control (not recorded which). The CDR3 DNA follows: TGTGCTAGTGGTTTGGTACCCCCACTGTCACAGGCTTTCTTT. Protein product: CASGLVPPLSQAFF. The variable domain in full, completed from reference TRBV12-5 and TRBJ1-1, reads DARVTQTPRHKVTEMGQEVTMRCQPILGHNTVFWYRQTMMQGLELLAYFRNRAPLDDSGMPKDRFSAEMPDATLATLKIQPSEPRDSAVYFCASGLVPPLSQAFFGQGTRLTVV.